These T cell receptor beta chains were read from a single sample in a study of blood T cell repertoires in COVID-19. Clones were sequenced by immunoSEQ multiplex PCR, and TCRdb holds only the in-frame ones, with some missing. In the table there are around 210,000 clones, about 82% of which are singletons. What was sequenced was peripheral blood. The source of these receptors is a middle-aged man with COVID-19, enrolled during active disease. Each CDR3 is given with its conserved first and last residue.

j_gene,v_gene,CDR3aa
TRBJ2-7,TRBV27,CASSPSPTGTSYEQYF
TRBJ2-7,TRBV7-8,CASSLVARGHKQYF
TRBJ2-3,TRBV9,CASSRGNTDTQYF
TRBJ2-5,TRBV29-1,CSVNHGTGLETQYF
TRBJ2-7,TRBV13,CASSTGTGYEQYF
TRBJ1-1,TRBV18,CASSLREDTEAFF
TRBJ2-1,TRBV12-5,CASGSGVTSYNEQFF
TRBJ1-3,TRBV28,CASRPVGGGNTIYF
TRBJ1-6,TRBV6-5,CASRRQGDSPLHF
TRBJ2-7,TRBV6-2/TRBV6-3,CASSYSLGFRSYEQYF
TRBJ2-1,TRBV5-1,CASSLSGGRNEQFF
TRBJ1-6,TRBV9,CASSVVGQDSPLHF
TRBJ2-3,TRBV13,CASSTFSGGTDTQYF
TRBJ1-1,TRBV18,CASSPRDRGYVTEAFF
TRBJ2-5,TRBV23-1,CASRLTGQETQYF
TRBJ2-1,TRBV4-3,CASSQDPGTGGNEQFF
TRBJ1-5,TRBV15,CATSKGEVNQPQHF
TRBJ1-5,TRBV6-5,CASSLDRSNQPQHF
TRBJ1-1,TRBV9,CASSALGGSTEAFF
TRBJ2-1,TRBV9,CASSAPGQGRNEQFF
TRBJ2-5,TRBV9,CASSRSVVAGNMEETQYF
TRBJ2-1,TRBV27,CASSNGLAYNEQFF
TRBJ2-2,TRBV9,CASSVGQNANTGELFF
TRBJ1-5,TRBV19,CASNPQAYNQPQHF
TRBJ2-5,TRBV5-4,CASSWTGGREETQYF
TRBJ1-2,TRBV5-6,CASSLLDNYGYTF
TRBJ2-7,TRBV9,CASSDSSYEQYF
TRBJ2-5,TRBV27,CASSFLDRGGQTQYF
TRBJ1-6,TRBV19,CASSIGDRGVNSPLHF
TRBJ2-7,TRBV2,CATTSTTYEQYF
TRBJ2-2,TRBV6-4,CASRPLAATGELFF
TRBJ1-1,TRBV28,CASSSGHPNTEAFF
TRBJ2-1,TRBV7-6,CASSPSFTWRSGNEQFF
TRBJ1-1,TRBV27,CASSVRTGNTEAFF
TRBJ2-7,TRBV5-8,CASSRQDSYEQYF
TRBJ2-2,TRBV3-1/TRBV3-2,CASSPYPTLAGGPRNTGELFF
TRBJ1-1,TRBV28,CASSLGADHTEAFF
TRBJ1-1,TRBV30,CAWSRQINTEAFF
TRBJ2-7,TRBV4-1,CASSQGDSSYEQYF
TRBJ1-1,TRBV5-5,CASSPRFGADTEAFF
TRBJ2-5,TRBV11-2,CASSSPAGETQYF
TRBJ1-3,TRBV6-5,CASSYSPGSGNTIYF
TRBJ1-4,TRBV14,CASSQGASSTGNEKLFF
TRBJ2-7,TRBV11-2,CASSLVSGTGVFEQYF
TRBJ2-3,TRBV28,CASSDRGGTDTQYF
TRBJ2-7,TRBV11-2,CASSLDRGDRGPGFFYEQYF
TRBJ1-2,TRBV29-1,CSVLGQGDGYGYTF
TRBJ1-1,TRBV19,CASSIDRTGTGGTEAFF
TRBJ2-1,TRBV6-5,CASSYVHGGREQFF
TRBJ1-2,TRBV29-1,CSVEKTELYGYTF
TRBJ2-7,TRBV7-8,CASSLGTTSEQYF
TRBJ1-2,TRBV2,CASVRETGGVNGYTF
TRBJ2-4,TRBV4-1,CASRGTTNIQYF
TRBJ2-5,TRBV9,CASSVAGGLQETQYF
TRBJ2-1,TRBV18,CASSPVQGIEQFF